This TCR beta chain was sequenced for a study of prognosis after radiotherapy for stage I lung cancer. Study details: With a biologically effective dose of at least 100 Gy, radiotherapy took the form of SBRT split into 3 to 5 fractions. Concurrently with stereotactic body radiotherapy, no other therapy was received by any patient.

Multiplex PCR, run in two rounds, amplified TCR beta CDR3 from genomic DNA. First-round PCR used primers specific to each TRBV and TRBJ gene. A single record per CDR3 protein comes from TCRdb applying MiXCR to the multiplex PCR reads. The data show approximately 28,000 distinct CDR3 sequences, with around 38% seen just once and 25% to 35% held by the top ten. The CDR3 runs to 15 residues. Germline loops: CDR1 MNHNS, CDR2 SASEGT. Trimming took 0 bases from V and 0 from J, leaving 9 bases between them. This chain uses TRBV6-1 with TRBJ2-7; tentative D call: TRBD2 (5 bases). The receptor comes from a donor over 45 with non-small cell lung cancer. The material sequenced was PBMCs, taken before or after stereotactic body radiation therapy (not recorded which). CDR3 in DNA: TGTGCCAGCAGTGAAGCTGGCGGGCCCTCCTACGAGCAGTACTTC. Amino acids: CASSEAGGPSYEQYF.